Listed below are T cell receptor beta chains from one sample, sequenced in a study of OX40 agonist ivuxolimab in advanced cancers. The method was immunoSEQ multiplex PCR; TCRdb's version includes in-frame clones alone and lacks a portion of them. Here the sample spans over 55,000 clones, roughly 89% being singletons. The starting material was CD4+ or CD8+ T cells sorted from blood, obtained in a trial of the OX40 agonist ivuxolimab. Source of these receptors: an adult with an advanced solid tumor such as melanoma, head and neck, liver or kidney cancer. CDR3s include the opening cysteine and the closing phenylalanine or tryptophan. D genes are given only for firm matches. A clone size is listed for some rows: how often the clone was seen (once, few, many), or a class if it is expanded.

d_call: NA
v_call: TRBV27
j_call: TRBJ2-7
clone_size: NA
cdr3_nt: TGTGCCAGCAGTTTATTGGGCGTCTCCTACGAGCAGTACTTC
cdr3_aa: CASSLLGVSYEQYF

d_call: TRBD2
v_call: TRBV4-1
j_call: TRBJ2-3
clone_size: NA
cdr3_nt: TGCGCCAGCAGCCAAGATTCTAGCGGGACATTGCGGGCAGATACGCAGTATTTT
cdr3_aa: CASSQDSSGTLRADTQYF

d_call: NA
v_call: TRBV6-5
j_call: TRBJ2-3
clone_size: NA
cdr3_nt: TGTGCCAGCAGCCCTCCTGGCACAGATACGCAGTATTTT
cdr3_aa: CASSPPGTDTQYF

d_call: TRBD1
v_call: TRBV14
j_call: TRBJ2-3
clone_size: NA
cdr3_nt: TGTGCCAGCAGCCAACGCCTAGGGGGCGGAAGCACAGATACGCAGTATTTT
cdr3_aa: CASSQRLGGGSTDTQYF

d_call: NA
v_call: TRBV6-5
j_call: TRBJ1-5
clone_size: NA
cdr3_nt: TGTGCCAGCAGTTACTCGAGTGTGGTGGGCAATCAGCCCCAGCATTTT
cdr3_aa: CASSYSSVVGNQPQHF

d_call: NA
v_call: TRBV18
j_call: TRBJ1-1
clone_size: NA
cdr3_nt: TGTGCCAGCTCCCAACAGGGTCAAACTGAAGCTTTCTTT
cdr3_aa: CASSQQGQTEAFF

d_call: NA
v_call: TRBV5-1
j_call: TRBJ2-4
clone_size: NA
cdr3_nt: TGCGCCAGCAGCTTGACTGGGGACAAAAACATTCAGTACTTC
cdr3_aa: CASSLTGDKNIQYF

d_call: TRBD1
v_call: TRBV4-2
j_call: TRBJ1-5
clone_size: NA
cdr3_nt: TGTGCCAGCAGCCAAGTTGGACAGGGGGAGGCCCGGCCCCAGCATTTT
cdr3_aa: CASSQVGQGEARPQHF

d_call: TRBD2
v_call: TRBV5-1
j_call: TRBJ2-5
clone_size: NA
cdr3_nt: TGCGCCAGCAGCAGTCCGGGACTAGCGGTGATTGGGGGAGAGACCCAGTACTTC
cdr3_aa: CASSSPGLAVIGGETQYF

d_call: NA
v_call: TRBV6-5
j_call: TRBJ2-3
clone_size: few
cdr3_nt: TGTGCCAGCAGCTCCGGGGGGCGCAATACGCAGTATTTT
cdr3_aa: CASSSGGRNTQYF

d_call: NA
v_call: TRBV4-1
j_call: TRBJ1-2
clone_size: NA
cdr3_nt: TGCGCCAGCAGCCGCTCGGGGGGGCAGATCCTAGAAGGCTACACCTTC
cdr3_aa: CASSRSGGQILEGYTF

d_call: TRBD2
v_call: TRBV11-2
j_call: TRBJ2-2
clone_size: NA
cdr3_nt: TGTGCCAGCAGCCAGTTTAGCGGGAGAGCGGCCGGGGAGCTGTTTTTT
cdr3_aa: CASSQFSGRAAGELFF

d_call: TRBD2
v_call: TRBV5-1
j_call: TRBJ2-7
clone_size: NA
cdr3_nt: TGCGCCAGCAGCTTACTAGCGGGAGAAATAAGCGAGCAGTACTTC
cdr3_aa: CASSLLAGEISEQYF

d_call: NA
v_call: TRBV11-2
j_call: TRBJ2-7
clone_size: NA
cdr3_nt: TGTGCCAGCAGCTTAAGACAGATATACGAGCAGTACTTC
cdr3_aa: CASSLRQIYEQYF

d_call: TRBD1
v_call: TRBV11-2
j_call: TRBJ2-7
clone_size: NA
cdr3_nt: TGTGCCAGCAGCCCCCGGGACAGGGTATTGTTGTCCCCATCCTACGAGCAGTACTTC
cdr3_aa: CASSPRDRVLLSPSYEQYF

d_call: NA
v_call: TRBV5-5
j_call: TRBJ2-2
clone_size: NA
cdr3_nt: TGTGCCAGCAGCCCTGGGGGTTTACAGGGTAACGGGGAGCTGTTTTTT
cdr3_aa: CASSPGGLQGNGELFF

d_call: NA
v_call: TRBV4-2
j_call: TRBJ1-3
clone_size: NA
cdr3_nt: TGTGCCAGCAGCCCGACAGTCGAAGTCAACACCATATATTTT
cdr3_aa: CASSPTVEVNTIYF

d_call: NA
v_call: TRBV5-1
j_call: TRBJ2-5
clone_size: few
cdr3_nt: TGCGCCAGCAGCCATATCCGGGACGAGACCCAGTACTTC
cdr3_aa: CASSHIRDETQYF

d_call: NA
v_call: TRBV6-5
j_call: TRBJ2-1
clone_size: NA
cdr3_nt: TGTGCCAGCAGTTACTCGAGTGGTTGGCAGTTCTTC
cdr3_aa: CASSYSSGWQFF

d_call: TRBD2
v_call: TRBV7-6
j_call: TRBJ2-1
clone_size: NA
cdr3_nt: TGTGCCAGCAGCCTTAGAGCGGCTAGCGGGAGCCCCTACAATGAGCAGTTCTTC
cdr3_aa: CASSLRAASGSPYNEQFF

d_call: TRBD1
v_call: TRBV2
j_call: TRBJ1-6
clone_size: NA
cdr3_nt: TGTGCCAGCAGTGAAGCTGGGACAGTTTCACCCCTCCACTTT
cdr3_aa: CASSEAGTVSPLHF

d_call: NA
v_call: TRBV29-1
j_call: TRBJ2-5
clone_size: NA
cdr3_nt: TGCAGCGTTGAGGTTCATGGGGGGGAGACCCAGTACTTC
cdr3_aa: CSVEVHGGETQYF

d_call: NA
v_call: TRBV7-7
j_call: TRBJ2-1
clone_size: NA
cdr3_nt: TGTGCTAGAGAGGGCGATGAGCAGTTCTTC
cdr3_aa: CAREGDEQFF

d_call: NA
v_call: TRBV12-5
j_call: TRBJ1-2
clone_size: NA
cdr3_nt: TGTGCTAGTGGTTTGGTACCCGAAGGCTACACCTTC
cdr3_aa: CASGLVPEGYTF

d_call: TRBD2
v_call: TRBV9
j_call: TRBJ2-5
clone_size: once
cdr3_nt: TGTGCCAGCAGCGTAACGGGGGAGGGAGAGACCCAGTACTTC
cdr3_aa: CASSVTGEGETQYF

d_call: NA
v_call: TRBV7-3
j_call: TRBJ1-3
clone_size: NA
cdr3_nt: TGTGCCAGCAGCTTAAGTTCCGGGGGCGGAAACACCATATATTTT
cdr3_aa: CASSLSSGGGNTIYF

d_call: NA
v_call: TRBV7-3
j_call: TRBJ1-1
clone_size: NA
cdr3_nt: TGTGCCAGCAGCTTAATCGGGGGACCTGAAGCTTTCTTT
cdr3_aa: CASSLIGGPEAFF

d_call: TRBD1
v_call: TRBV9
j_call: TRBJ2-7
clone_size: NA
cdr3_nt: TGTGCCAGCAGCGTATCGGCCGGGACAGCATCCTACGAGCAGTACTTC
cdr3_aa: CASSVSAGTASYEQYF

d_call: TRBD1
v_call: TRBV27
j_call: TRBJ2-7
clone_size: once
cdr3_nt: TGTGCCAGCAGTTCCAGGGGGCGCGGGTACGAGCAGTACTTC
cdr3_aa: CASSSRGRGYEQYF

d_call: TRBD2
v_call: TRBV5-1
j_call: TRBJ2-5
clone_size: NA
cdr3_nt: TGCGCCAGCAGCCCTGGACTAGCGACTAAAGAGACCCAGTACTTC
cdr3_aa: CASSPGLATKETQYF

d_call: NA
v_call: TRBV5-1
j_call: TRBJ2-3
clone_size: NA
cdr3_nt: TGCGCCAGCAGCCTGGGGGACGGGAGTGGCGCAGATACGCAGTATTTT
cdr3_aa: CASSLGDGSGADTQYF

d_call: NA
v_call: TRBV28
j_call: TRBJ2-5
clone_size: NA
cdr3_nt: TGTGCCAGCAGCCCCCCGGGCCGTGGGGAGACCCAGTACTTC
cdr3_aa: CASSPPGRGETQYF

d_call: NA
v_call: TRBV28
j_call: TRBJ2-6
clone_size: NA
cdr3_nt: TGTGCCAGCAGTTTGGCGCAGCCCCTCTCTGGGGCCAACGTCCTGACTTTC
cdr3_aa: CASSLAQPLSGANVLTF

d_call: NA
v_call: TRBV7-2
j_call: TRBJ2-3
clone_size: NA
cdr3_nt: TGTGCCAGCAGCTTAGGACCAGACCGGGCTGCGCAGTATTTT
cdr3_aa: CASSLGPDRAAQYF

d_call: NA
v_call: TRBV7-2
j_call: TRBJ2-1
clone_size: NA
cdr3_nt: TGTGCCAGCAGCCTCCATGGAAATGAGCAGTTCTTC
cdr3_aa: CASSLHGNEQFF

d_call: TRBD1
v_call: TRBV6-5
j_call: TRBJ1-2
clone_size: NA
cdr3_nt: TGTGCCAGCAGGCCGACAGGGAATGGCTACACCTTC
cdr3_aa: CASRPTGNGYTF